This entry features one TCR beta chain sequence. Its antigen is unknown. TCR beta CDR3 regions were amplified from RNA transcripts. TCR CDR3 underwent first-round RT-PCR with the HTBI primer set. One entry per CDR3 protein results from TCRdb running MiXCR on the multiplex PCR reads. The profile covers nearly 250,000 distinct CDR3 sequences, with about 16% appearing a single time and around 26% taken by the ten largest. These data belong to a study of T cells in Graves' hyperthyroidism and ophthalmopathy. The V and J ends lost 0 bases and 0 bases respectively, with 11 bases between them. The CDR3 contains 17 residues. Germline-derived CDR1 and CDR2 are MGHRA and YSYEKL. Study-level results: The model made its ophthalmopathy prediction, and onset followed a median approximately 6 months later. Ophthalmopathy cases were set apart from stable hyperthyroidism by a 13 V-J model.

This sequence joins TRBV4-1 and TRBJ1-4, with a weak D call TRBD1 (6 bases). The sequence was obtained from a woman aged 18-35 years with Graves' ophthalmopathy. Sequencing was performed on blood. CDR3 in DNA: TGCGCCAGCAGCCAAGACCCCAGGGGCGCAACTAATGAAAAACTGTTTTTT. This codes for CASSQDPRGATNEKLFF.